The entry that follows covers one TCR beta chain sequence. The target antigen is unknown. The germline gene is not matched at one end of the junction; a read error may be the cause. The sample comes from a study of T cells in Graves' hyperthyroidism and ophthalmopathy. Study conclusions and caveats: A median approximately 6.8 months before onset, the model predicted ophthalmopathy.

The CDR3 loop spans 16 amino acids. Germline V gene sequence: CDR1 MGHDK, CDR2 SYGVNS. TCR beta CDR3 regions were amplified from RNA. The study used the HTBI primer set for a first-round RT-PCR of the TCR CDR3. MiXCR was run by TCRdb on the multiplex PCR reads, yielding one entry per CDR3 protein. In the table there are under 700,000 distinct CDR3 sequences, more than 45% of which are singletons. The chain links TRBV25-1 to TRBJ1-1; TRBD1 matches 7 bases. This receptor was identified in a woman aged 18-35 years with Graves' hyperthyroidism. The sequenced sample was peripheral blood or thyroid tissue (not recorded which). The CDR3 spells CASSQEVQGMNTEAFF. The DNA for the CDR3 is TGCGCCAGCAGCCAAGAGGTACAGGGGATGAACACTGAAGCTTTCTTT.